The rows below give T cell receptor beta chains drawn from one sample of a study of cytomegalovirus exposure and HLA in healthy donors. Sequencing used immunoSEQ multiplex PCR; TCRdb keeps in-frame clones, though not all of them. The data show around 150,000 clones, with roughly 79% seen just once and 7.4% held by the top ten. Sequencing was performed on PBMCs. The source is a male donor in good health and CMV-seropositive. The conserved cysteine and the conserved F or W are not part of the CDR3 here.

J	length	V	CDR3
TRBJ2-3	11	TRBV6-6	ASNQGGKDTQY
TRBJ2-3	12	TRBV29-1	SGGGRDSTNTQY
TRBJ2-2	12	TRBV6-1	ASSEYLYTGELF
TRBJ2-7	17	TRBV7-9	ASSFGTSGGQGFSYEQY
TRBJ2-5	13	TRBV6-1	ASSEWTSGPETQY
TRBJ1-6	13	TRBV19	ASTSRRGYNSPLH
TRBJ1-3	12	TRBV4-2	ASGDRGRGNTIY
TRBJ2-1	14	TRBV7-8	ASSYIAGISYNEQF
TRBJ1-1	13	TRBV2	ASSGGAKAGTEAF
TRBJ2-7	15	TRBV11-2	ASSLLASPGQGYEQY
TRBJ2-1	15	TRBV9	ASSVAGAGALYNEQF
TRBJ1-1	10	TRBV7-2	ASSFINTEAF
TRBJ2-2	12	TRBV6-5	ASSYSWRRGELF
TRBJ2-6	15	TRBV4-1	ASSHPRGASGASVLT
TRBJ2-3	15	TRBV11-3	ASSLGLAGANTDTQY
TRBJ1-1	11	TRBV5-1	ASSLLQGTEAF
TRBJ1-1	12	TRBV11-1	ASSSQGPNTEAF
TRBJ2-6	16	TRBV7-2	ASSFVLAGSSGANVLT
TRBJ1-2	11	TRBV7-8	ASSLGGTKGYT
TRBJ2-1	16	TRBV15	ATSRPRGGTSGGGEQF
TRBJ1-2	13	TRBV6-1	ASRPTGIPNYGYT
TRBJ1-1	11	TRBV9	ASSPPGNTEAF
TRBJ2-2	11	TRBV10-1	ASLDSYTGELF
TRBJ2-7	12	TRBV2	ASSNTGAHPEQY
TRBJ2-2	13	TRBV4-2	ASSRSGGYTGELF
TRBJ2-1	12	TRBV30	AWSVVASGGEQF
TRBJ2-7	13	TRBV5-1	ASSPTLGGFNEQY
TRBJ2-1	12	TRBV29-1	SVDPGTSGNEQF
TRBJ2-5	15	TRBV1	TSSQERRGTLQETQY
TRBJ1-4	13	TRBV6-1	ASSTRTNSHGKLF
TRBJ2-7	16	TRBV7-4	ASSLVGAGGLYSYEQY
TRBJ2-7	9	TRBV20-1	SAPTGTEQY
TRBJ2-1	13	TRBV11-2	ASSSPGLAGQQQF
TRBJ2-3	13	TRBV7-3	ASSSSGGGSDTQY
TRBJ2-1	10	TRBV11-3	ASSPGTTEQF
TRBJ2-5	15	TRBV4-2	ASSQETSGGGLRTQY
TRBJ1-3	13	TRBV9	ASSVEGGPGNTIY
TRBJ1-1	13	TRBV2	ASKPSIGGSTEAF
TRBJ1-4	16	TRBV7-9	ASSLGTGTGLNNRKLF
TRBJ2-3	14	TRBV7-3	ASSRLGTAYTDTQY
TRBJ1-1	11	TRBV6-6	ASSYSRNTEAF
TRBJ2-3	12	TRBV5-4	ASSFGTSADTQY
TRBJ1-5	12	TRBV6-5	ASSYAGFNQPQH
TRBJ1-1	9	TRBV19	ASTTGTEAF
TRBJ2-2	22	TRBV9	ASSVKRPDRGYTAGTSEAGELF
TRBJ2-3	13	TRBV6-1	ASSEVVAGADTQY